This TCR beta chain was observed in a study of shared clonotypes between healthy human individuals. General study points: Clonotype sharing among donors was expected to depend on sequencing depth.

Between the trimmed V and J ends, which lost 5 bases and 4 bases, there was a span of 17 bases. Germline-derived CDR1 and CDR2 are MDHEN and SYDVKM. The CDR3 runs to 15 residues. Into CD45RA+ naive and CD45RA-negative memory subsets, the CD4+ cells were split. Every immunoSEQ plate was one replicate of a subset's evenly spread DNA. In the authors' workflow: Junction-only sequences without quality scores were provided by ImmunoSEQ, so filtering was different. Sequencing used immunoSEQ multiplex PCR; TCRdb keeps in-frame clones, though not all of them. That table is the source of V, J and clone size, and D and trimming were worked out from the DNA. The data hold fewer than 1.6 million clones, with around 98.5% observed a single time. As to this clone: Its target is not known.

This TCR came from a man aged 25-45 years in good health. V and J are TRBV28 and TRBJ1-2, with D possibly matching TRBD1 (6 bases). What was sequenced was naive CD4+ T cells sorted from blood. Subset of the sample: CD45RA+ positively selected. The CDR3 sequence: CASSRPSGTLYGYTF. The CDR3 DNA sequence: TGTGCCAGCAGTCGCCCATCCGGGACACTCTATGGCTACACCTTC.